This T cell receptor beta chain is drawn from a study of shared clonotypes between healthy human individuals. Across the study: Donor ages ranged 18 to 49 years: a couple of women, three men. Study-wide points: An effect of sequencing depth on clonotype sharing among donors was expected. Against clonotypes common to all four donors, non-shared ones had lower generation probabilities.

TCRdb's table, derived via immunoSEQ multiplex PCR, lists solely in-frame clones and lacks some. The data show some 2 million clones, less than 95% seen once. As for this clone: The antigen is not known.

Germline V lookup: CDR1 MNHEY, CDR2 SMNVEV (reference sequence). This CDR3 comprises 15 residues. Trimming took 6 bases from V and 1 from J, leaving 14 bases between them. As defined, naive CD8 cells were CD45RO-negative and positively selected for CCR7, with terminally differentiated effector memory CD45RA+ cells excluded. The rearrangement uses TRBV27 and TRBJ2-3; either TRBD1 or TRBD2 may fit D (5 bases each). This receptor was identified in a man between 18 and 29 years old in good health. Sequenced: naive CD8+ T cells sorted from blood. The CDR3 DNA is TGTGCCAGCAGCTTGACCCGGGGCGGCACAGATACGCAGTATTTT. Its protein is CASSLTRGGTDTQYF.